The clone carrying this T cell receptor (beta chain) was counted only a few times. Antigen: not known. These data are taken from a study of response to subunit inactivated influenza vaccine. The junction had 6 bases not matched to a gene; V was cut back by 6 bases and J by 0 bases. The CDR3 is 15 amino acids. Study-wide results and limits: The authors proposed limited new T cell recruitment per seasonal influenza vaccination.

From the RT-PCR reads, TCRdb called clonotypes with MiXCR, one entry per CDR3 protein. This table holds fewer than 750,000 distinct CDR3 sequences, 14% found once. Specimen: PBMCs from blood, collected about 11 days after vaccination. V is TRBV12-3 or TRBV12-4 and J is TRBJ1-1, with 8 bases matching TRBD1. The sequence came from a man aged 50 to 60 who received an inactivated influenza vaccine. The DNA of the CDR3 is TGTGCCAGCAGGCTCCAGGGGGCATTGAACACTGAAGCTTTCTTT. Encoded protein: CASRLQGALNTEAFF.